The 17 T cell receptor beta chains reported below all come from one sample, sequenced in a study of blood T cell repertoires in COVID-19. Clones were read by immunoSEQ multiplex PCR, and TCRdb kept only the in-frame ones, dropping some. Of about 68,000 clones in the sample, roughly four fifths were seen once. Specimen: peripheral blood. The receptor set was obtained from a man aged 80 or over with acute or convalescent COVID-19.

V gene TRBV7-2 combines with J gene TRBJ1-2; D might be TRBD1 (6 bases). The V and J ends lost 5 bases and 6 bases respectively, with 19 bases between them. Germline CDR1 is SGHTA and CDR2 is FQGNSA. This CDR3 comprises 15 residues. For the CDR3, the DNA is TGTGCCAGCAGCCCGAACCTAGGGGGTGTGGATGGCTACACCTTC. This sequence encodes CASSPNLGGVDGYTF.

In its sample, this clone was seen many times. The chain uses TRBV5-4 and TRBJ2-2; D is perhaps TRBD1 (6 bases). Germline CDR1 and CDR2: SGHNT and YYREEE (reference sequence). The CDR3 totals 15 residues. The V end lost 4 bases, the J end lost 2 bases, and 12 bases lay between the germline ends. Here the CDR3 DNA reads TGTGCCAGCAGCATTACCGGGACAAACACCGGGGAGCTGTTTTTT. It codes for CASSITGTNTGELFF.

The genes are TRBV28 and TRBJ2-5, with D perhaps matching TRBD2 (5 bases). The germline gives CDR1 MDHEN, CDR2 SYDVKM. The ends were cut back, 3 bases at V and 5 bases at J, with 13 bases in the middle. The CDR3 runs 14 residues. The CDR3 DNA sequence: TGTGCCAGCAGTTTTGCGATCGGCGGGGAGACCCAGTACTTC. It codes for CASSFAIGGETQYF.

The V gene is TRBV5-6, the J gene TRBJ1-4; tentative D call: TRBD1 (5 bases). Germline CDR1 and CDR2: SGHDT and YYEEEE. Trimming took 4 bases from V and 0 from J, leaving 13 bases between them. The CDR3 sequence is 16 residues long. The CDR3 region is CASSPTGGATNEKLFF. In DNA form, the CDR3 reads TGTGCCAGCAGCCCCACTGGGGGGGCAACTAATGAAAAACTGTTTTTT.

V usage is TRBV9 and J usage is TRBJ2-1; 9 nucleotides line up with TRBD2. This CDR3 has 15 residues. From germline, CDR1 is SGDLS and CDR2 YYNGEE. The V gene end was trimmed by 1 base and the J gene end by 4 bases; junction bases not matched to a gene: 3. CDR3 sequence: CASSVSSGSYNEQFF. CDR3 in DNA: TGTGCCAGCAGCGTAAGTAGCGGGAGTTACAATGAGCAGTTCTTC.

This clone is a singleton in its sample. This rearrangement joins TRBV5-1 to TRBJ1-4, with D possibly being TRBD1 (5 bases). The CDR3 covers 14 residues. Germline assignment: CDR1 SGHRS and CDR2 YFSETQ. Trimming removed 0 bases from V and 3 bases from J, with 6 bases in between. The CDR3 region has the DNA TGCGCCAGCAGCTTGGGACAGCCTAATGAAAAACTGTTTTTT. Translated: CASSLGQPNEKLFF.

V gene TRBV7-9 combines with J gene TRBJ2-3, with a tentative D call TRBD2 (5 bases). Germline values: CDR1 SEHNR, CDR2 FQNEAQ (reference sequence). V lost 5 bases, J lost 0 bases, and 15 bases lay in between. This CDR3 comprises 16 residues. CDR3 sequence reads: CASSPPLAFSTDTQYF. CDR3 in DNA: TGTGCCAGCAGCCCTCCCTTAGCGTTTAGCACAGATACGCAGTATTTT. The whole variable domain, filled in from reference TRBV7-9 and TRBJ2-3, reads DTGVSQNPRHKITKRGQNVTFRCDPISEHNRLYWYRQTLGQGPEFLTYFQNEAQLEKSRLLSDRFSAERPKGSFSTLEIQRTEQGDSAMYLCASSPPLAFSTDTQYFGPGTRLTVL.

V gene TRBV5-1 combines with J gene TRBJ2-2; 11 bases are a match to TRBD2. CDR3 size: 16 residues. The V and J ends lost 2 bases and 4 bases, in that order; junction bases with no gene match: 4. Germline V gene data show CDR1 as SGHRS and CDR2 as YFSETQ. This CDR3 reads CASSFGLAGGTGELFF. As DNA, the CDR3 is TGCGCCAGCAGCTTTGGACTAGCGGGTGGCACCGGGGAGCTGTTTTTT.

The V call is TRBV6-5, the J call TRBJ1-2, with D perhaps TRBD1 (5 bases). Germline V lookup: CDR1 MNHEY, CDR2 SVGAGI. CDR3 length: 15 residues. Between the trimmed V and J ends, which lost 6 bases and 0 bases, there was a span of 14 bases. The CDR3 protein is CASSSPGEANYGYTF. CDR3 in DNA: TGTGCCAGCAGCTCACCGGGGGAGGCTAACTATGGCTACACCTTC.

CDR3 nucleotides: TGCGCCAGCAGCTCCGGGACAGGGGCTGACAATGAGCAGTTCTTC. This codes for CASSSGTGADNEQFF. V is TRBV5-1 and J is TRBJ2-1; 10 positions agree with TRBD1. CDR3 size: 15 residues. V lost 3 bases, J lost 5 bases, and 5 bases stayed unmatched. The germline V gene encodes CDR1 SGHRS and CDR2 YFSETQ.

The rearrangement uses TRBV5-8 and TRBJ2-5, with TRBD2 identical over 12 bases. The trim removed 4 bases at V and 1 base at J, leaving 11 bases unmatched. The CDR3 is 18 residues long. From germline, CDR1 is SGHTS and CDR2 YDEGEE. The CDR3 DNA sequence: TGTGCCAGCAGCCGTGGACTAGCGGGACAGTCTATCCAAGAGACCCAGTACTTC. It is translated as CASSRGLAGQSIQETQYF.

The chain combines TRBV27 with TRBJ2-7; 7 bases align to TRBD2. The germline CDR1 and CDR2 sequences are MNHEY and SMNVEV (reference sequence). V lost 0 bases, J lost 0 bases, and 2 bases stayed unmatched. The CDR3 consists of 15 residues. This CDR3 is CASSLSSGISYEQYF. The CDR3 region has the DNA TGTGCCAGCAGTTTATCGAGCGGGATCTCCTACGAGCAGTACTTC.

This sequence joins TRBV7-2 and TRBJ1-6; D might be TRBD1 (6 bases). The CDR3 loop spans 14 amino acids. Germline CDR1 SGHTA, CDR2 FQGNSA. The V end was cut by 4 bases, the J end by 9 bases, with 13 bases between. CDR3 protein: CASSSRTGSSPLHF. CDR3 nucleotides: TGTGCCAGCAGCTCTAGAACAGGGAGTTCACCCCTCCACTTT.

V gene TRBV2 combines with J gene TRBJ1-1, with TRBD1 matching over 7 bases. CDR1 SNHLY and CDR2 FYNNEI come from the germline V gene. V dropped 5 bases and J dropped 2; count of bases not matched to a gene: 2. The CDR3 is 13 amino acids. The CDR3 nucleotides read TGTGCCAGCAGTATAGGGGGCAACACTGAAGCTTTCTTT. This gives the protein CASSIGGNTEAFF.

This chain links TRBV6-2 or TRBV6-3 with TRBJ2-5; 8 bases match TRBD2. V lost 0 bases and J lost 5; bases outside the gene matches: 8. The CDR3 is 16 residues long. Germline CDR1 is MNHEY and CDR2 is SVGEGT. CDR3: CASSYSNGRAEETQYF. CDR3 DNA: TGTGCCAGCAGTTACTCTAACGGGAGGGCCGAGGAGACCCAGTACTTC.

J is TRBJ1-2 and V is TRBV28; TRBD1 matches at 7 bases. The germline V gene encodes CDR1 MDHEN and CDR2 SYDVKM. The CDR3 has 16 residues. V lost 5 bases, J lost 1 base, and 10 bases stayed unmatched. The CDR3 here is CASSPTGVRGNYGYTF. CDR3 DNA sequence: TGTGCCAGCAGTCCAACAGGGGTGCGAGGTAACTATGGCTACACCTTC.

J is TRBJ2-5 and V is TRBV6-5; maybe TRBD2 (7 bases). Germline CDR1 reads MNHEY; CDR2 reads SVGAGI. V was pared by 2 bases and J by 4 bases, with 14 bases between. The CDR3 has 15 residues. In nucleotides, the CDR3 is TGTGCCAGCAGTTACGGGAGGGGGGGCCGAGAGACCCAGTACTTC. Amino acid sequence: CASSYGRGGRETQYF.